A single TCR beta chain is shown here with its context. The sample comes from a study of blood T cell repertoires in COVID-19. Looking at the study overall: Italy, Spain and the United States were the sources of the convalescent and acute COVID-19 samples. PBMCs, B-cell-depleted T cells, or T cells provided the cDNA or gDNA that made up the material.

Trimming pared 5 bases from V and 0 bases from J, leaving 22 bases between. Germline values: CDR1 LNHDA, CDR2 SQIVND (reference sequence). The CDR3 runs to 18 residues. Study processing details: Amplification of reference gene primers provided the estimated nucleated cell counts. Sequencing used immunoSEQ multiplex PCR; TCRdb keeps in-frame clones, though not all of them. V and J calls and clone size are copied from that table; D and trimming were computed from the DNA. Of 130,000 or so clones detected, approximately 86% appear once; the ten largest clones hold 8.2%. V usage is TRBV19 and J usage is TRBJ1-1; no reliable D call. The sequenced sample consisted of peripheral blood. The sequence derives from a woman aged 55-70 years with acute or convalescent COVID-19. Here the CDR3 DNA reads TGTGCCAGTAGTCAGGAACGACTGAGCGGGTGGATGAACACTGAAGCTTTCTTT. Translated: CASSQERLSGWMNTEAFF.